This T cell receptor beta chain was found in a study of metastatic and nonmetastatic thyroid tumors. Study-level background: Malignant thyroid and benign thyroid patients provided blood and tumor or nodule tissue whose repertoires were compared. The study, taken as a whole, reports: Benign nodules reportedly had significantly lower TCR beta diversity than malignant thyroid tumors in blood and tumor.

In the source study's methods: Built for papillary thyroid cancer, a distant-metastasis classifier drew on CDR3 differences across clinicopathological groups. TCRdb re-called the PCR reads through MiXCR. These V and J calls rely on TCRdb rather than the paper's analysis. The sample consists of 30,000 to 35,000 clones, roughly 15% of them appearing once. The CDR3 is 14 residues long. The V end was cut by 6 bases, the J end by 1 base, with 9 bases between. Germline V gene sequence: CDR1 LNHDA, CDR2 SQIVND (reference sequence). Each patient went into thyroid surgery without having received any treatment. This clone was counted ten times or more. Its target is not known.

The material sequenced was blood. The origin of this receptor is a female donor with papillary thyroid cancer or a benign thyroid nodule (not recorded which). Some clones in this sample may be carry-over from other donors' samples. The rearrangement joins TRBV19 to TRBJ2-2, with a weak D call TRBD1 (6 bases). CDR3 sequence (DNA): TGTGCCAGTAGACGGGGACAGAACACCGGGGAGCTGTTTTTT. Translation gives CASRRGQNTGELFF.